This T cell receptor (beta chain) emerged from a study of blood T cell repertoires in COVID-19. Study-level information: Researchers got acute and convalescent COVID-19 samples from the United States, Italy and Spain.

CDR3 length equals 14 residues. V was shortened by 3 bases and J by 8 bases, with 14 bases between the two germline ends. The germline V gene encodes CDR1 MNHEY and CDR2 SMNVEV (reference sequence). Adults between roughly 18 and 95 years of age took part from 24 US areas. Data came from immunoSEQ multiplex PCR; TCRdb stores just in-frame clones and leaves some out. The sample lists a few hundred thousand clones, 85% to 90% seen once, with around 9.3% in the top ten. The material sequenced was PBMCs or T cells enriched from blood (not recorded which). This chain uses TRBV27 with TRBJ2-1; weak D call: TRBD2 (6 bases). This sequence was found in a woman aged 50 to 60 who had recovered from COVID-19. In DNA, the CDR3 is TGTGCCAGCAGTTTTGAGGCAGGGACTTATGAGCAGTTCTTC. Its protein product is CASSFEAGTYEQFF.